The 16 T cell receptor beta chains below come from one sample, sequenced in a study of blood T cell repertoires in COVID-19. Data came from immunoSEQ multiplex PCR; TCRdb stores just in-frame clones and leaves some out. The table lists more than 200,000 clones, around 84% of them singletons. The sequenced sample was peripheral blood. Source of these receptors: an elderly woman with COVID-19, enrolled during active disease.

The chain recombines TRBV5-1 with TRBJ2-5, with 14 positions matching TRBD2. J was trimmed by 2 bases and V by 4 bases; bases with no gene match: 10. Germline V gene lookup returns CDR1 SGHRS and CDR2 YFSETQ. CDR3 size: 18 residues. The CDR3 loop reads CASSSTGTSGGKQETQYF. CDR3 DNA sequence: TGCGCCAGCAGCAGCACCGGGACTAGCGGGGGAAAGCAAGAGACCCAGTACTTC.

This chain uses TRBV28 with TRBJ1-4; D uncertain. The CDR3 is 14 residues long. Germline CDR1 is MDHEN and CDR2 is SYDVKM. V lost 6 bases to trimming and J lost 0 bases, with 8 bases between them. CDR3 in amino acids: CASSLTTTNEKLFF. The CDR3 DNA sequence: TGTGCCAGCAGCTTGACTACAACTAATGAAAAACTGTTTTTT. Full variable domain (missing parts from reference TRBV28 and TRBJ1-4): DVKVTQSSRYLVKRTGEKVFLECVQDMDHENMFWYRQDPGLGLRLIYFSYDVKMKEKGDIPEGYSVSREKKERFSLILESASTNQTSMYLCASSLTTTNEKLFFGSGTQLSVL.

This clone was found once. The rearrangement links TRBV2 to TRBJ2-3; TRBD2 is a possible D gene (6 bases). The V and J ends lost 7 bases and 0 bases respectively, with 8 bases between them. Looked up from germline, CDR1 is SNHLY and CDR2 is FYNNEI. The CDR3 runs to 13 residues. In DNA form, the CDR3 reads TGTGCCAGCACAGGGACTAGCACAGATACGCAGTATTTT. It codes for CASTGTSTDTQYF. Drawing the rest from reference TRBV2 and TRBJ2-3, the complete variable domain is EPEVTQTPSHQVTQMGQEVILRCVPISNHLYFYWYRQILGQKVEFLVSFYNNEISEKSEIFDDQFSVERPDGSNFTLKIRSTKLEDSAMYFCASTGTSTDTQYFGPGTRLTVL.

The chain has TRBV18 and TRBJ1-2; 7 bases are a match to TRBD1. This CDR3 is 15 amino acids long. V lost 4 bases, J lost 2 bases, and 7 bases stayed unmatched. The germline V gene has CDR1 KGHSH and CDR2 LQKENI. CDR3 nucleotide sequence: TGTGCCAGCTCACTCTCCCGGGGACAGAACTATGGCTACACCTTC. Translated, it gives CASSLSRGQNYGYTF.

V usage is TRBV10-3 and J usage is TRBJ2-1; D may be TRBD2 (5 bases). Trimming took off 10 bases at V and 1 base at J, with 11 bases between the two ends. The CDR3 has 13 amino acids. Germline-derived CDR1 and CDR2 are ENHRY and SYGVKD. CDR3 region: CATGGQSYNEQFF. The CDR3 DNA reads TGTGCCACAGGAGGCCAATCCTACAATGAGCAGTTCTTC.

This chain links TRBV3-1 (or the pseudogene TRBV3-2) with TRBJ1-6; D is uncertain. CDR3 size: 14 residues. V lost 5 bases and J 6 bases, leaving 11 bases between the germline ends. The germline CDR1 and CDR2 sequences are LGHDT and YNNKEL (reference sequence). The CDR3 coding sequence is TGTGCCAGCAGCTTCGGAGTGCCTAATTCACCCCTCCACTTT. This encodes CASSFGVPNSPLHF.

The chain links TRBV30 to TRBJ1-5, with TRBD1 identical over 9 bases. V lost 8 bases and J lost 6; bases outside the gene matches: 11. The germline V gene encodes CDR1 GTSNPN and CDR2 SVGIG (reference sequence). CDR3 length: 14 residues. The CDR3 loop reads CAPSLRQGGQPQHF. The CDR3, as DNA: TGTGCCCCATCCCTAAGACAGGGGGGTCAGCCCCAGCATTTT.

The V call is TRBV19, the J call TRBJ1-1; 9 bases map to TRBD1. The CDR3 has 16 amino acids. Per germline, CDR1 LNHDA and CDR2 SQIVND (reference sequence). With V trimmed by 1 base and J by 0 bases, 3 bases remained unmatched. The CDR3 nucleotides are TGTGCCAGTAGTATAGGACAGGGGGGCATGAACACTGAAGCTTTCTTT. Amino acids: CASSIGQGGMNTEAFF.

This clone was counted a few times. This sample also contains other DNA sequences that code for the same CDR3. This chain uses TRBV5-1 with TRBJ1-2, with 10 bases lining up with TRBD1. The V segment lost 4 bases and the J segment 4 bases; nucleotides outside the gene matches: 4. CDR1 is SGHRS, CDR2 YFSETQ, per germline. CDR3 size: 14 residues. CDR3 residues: CASSPGQGSYGYTF. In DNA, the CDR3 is TGCGCCAGCAGCCCGGGACAGGGGAGCTATGGCTACACCTTC.

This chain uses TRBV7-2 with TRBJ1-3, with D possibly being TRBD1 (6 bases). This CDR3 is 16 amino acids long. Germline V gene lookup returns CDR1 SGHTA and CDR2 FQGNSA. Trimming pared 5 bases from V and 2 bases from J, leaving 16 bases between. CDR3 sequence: CASSLNLRTAGNTIYF. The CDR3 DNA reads TGTGCCAGCAGCCTAAACCTCCGGACAGCTGGAAACACCATATATTTT.

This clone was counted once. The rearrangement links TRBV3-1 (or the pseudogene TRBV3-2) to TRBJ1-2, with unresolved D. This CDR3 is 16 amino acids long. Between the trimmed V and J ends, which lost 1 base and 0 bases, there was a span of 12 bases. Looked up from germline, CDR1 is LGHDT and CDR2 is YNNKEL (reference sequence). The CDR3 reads CASSQAAGLANYGYTF. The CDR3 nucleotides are TGTGCCAGCAGCCAAGCGGCAGGACTAGCTAACTATGGCTACACCTTC.

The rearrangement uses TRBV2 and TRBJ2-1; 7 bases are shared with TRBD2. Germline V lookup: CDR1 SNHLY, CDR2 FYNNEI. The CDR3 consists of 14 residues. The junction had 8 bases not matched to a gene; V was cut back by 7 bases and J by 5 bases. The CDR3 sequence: CASNGMSGNNEQFF. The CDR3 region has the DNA TGTGCCAGCAATGGGATGAGCGGGAACAATGAGCAGTTCTTC.

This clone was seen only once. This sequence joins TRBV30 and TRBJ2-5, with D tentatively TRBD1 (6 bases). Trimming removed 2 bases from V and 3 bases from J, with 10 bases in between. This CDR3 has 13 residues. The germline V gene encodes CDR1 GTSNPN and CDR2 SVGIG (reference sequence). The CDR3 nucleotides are TGTGCCTGGAGTAACGGGGACAAAGAGACCCAGTACTTC. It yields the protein CAWSNGDKETQYF. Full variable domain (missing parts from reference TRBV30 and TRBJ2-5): SQTIHQWPATLVQPVGSPLSLECTVEGTSNPNLYWYRQAAGRGLQLLFYSVGIGQISSEVPQNLSASRPQDRQFILSSKKLLLSDSGFYLCAWSNGDKETQYFGPGTRLLVL.

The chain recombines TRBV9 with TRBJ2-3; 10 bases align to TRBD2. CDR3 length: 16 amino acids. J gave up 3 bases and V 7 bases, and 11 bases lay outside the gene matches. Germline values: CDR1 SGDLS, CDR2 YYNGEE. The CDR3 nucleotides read TGTGCCAGCGGTCCAGCGGGGGGGGGTTATACAGATACGCAGTATTTT. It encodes CASGPAGGGYTDTQYF.

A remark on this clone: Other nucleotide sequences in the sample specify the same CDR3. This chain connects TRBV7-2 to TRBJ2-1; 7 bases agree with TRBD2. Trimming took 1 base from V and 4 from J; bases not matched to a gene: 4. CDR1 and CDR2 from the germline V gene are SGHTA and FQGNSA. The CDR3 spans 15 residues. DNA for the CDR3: TGTGCCAGCAGCTTAGGATGGGGGGGTTACAATGAGCAGTTCTTC. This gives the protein CASSLGWGGYNEQFF.

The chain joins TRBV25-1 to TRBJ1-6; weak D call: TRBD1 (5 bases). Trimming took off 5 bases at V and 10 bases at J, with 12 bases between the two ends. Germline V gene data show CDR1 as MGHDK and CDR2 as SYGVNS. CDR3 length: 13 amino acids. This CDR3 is CASSLSGNSPLHF. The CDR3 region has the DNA TGTGCCAGCAGTTTGTCAGGGAACTCACCCCTCCACTTT.